The next 2 T cell receptor beta chains were all read from a single sample in a study of cytomegalovirus exposure and HLA in healthy donors. Primers: 60 Vbeta forward and 13 Jbeta reverse. Produced via immunoSEQ multiplex PCR; TCRdb's table is partial and in-frame only. Here the sample spans 200,000 to 300,000 clones, about 88% being singletons. The sequencing input was PBMCs. These receptors originate from a girl under 10 years old in good health and CMV-seronegative.

This chain joins TRBV4-2 and TRBJ2-5, with TRBD2 matching over 10 bases. This CDR3 has 16 amino acids. The V and J ends lost 4 bases and 5 bases, in that order; junction bases with no gene match: 10. Germline V gene data show CDR1 as LGHNA and CDR2 as YNFKEQ. CDR3 protein: CASSPNQRGGFETQYF. The CDR3 coding sequence is TGTGCCAGCAGCCCGAATCAGCGGGGGGGCTTCGAGACCCAGTACTTC.

CDR3 DNA sequence: TGTGCCAGCAGTGAAATCGGGAATCCGGACACCATATATTTT. It is translated as CASSEIGNPDTIYF. The chain uses TRBV6-1 and TRBJ1-3, with unresolved D. The V end was cut by 2 bases, the J end by 8 bases, with 13 bases between. The CDR3 is made up of 14 amino acids. Looked up from germline, CDR1 is MNHNS and CDR2 is SASEGT.